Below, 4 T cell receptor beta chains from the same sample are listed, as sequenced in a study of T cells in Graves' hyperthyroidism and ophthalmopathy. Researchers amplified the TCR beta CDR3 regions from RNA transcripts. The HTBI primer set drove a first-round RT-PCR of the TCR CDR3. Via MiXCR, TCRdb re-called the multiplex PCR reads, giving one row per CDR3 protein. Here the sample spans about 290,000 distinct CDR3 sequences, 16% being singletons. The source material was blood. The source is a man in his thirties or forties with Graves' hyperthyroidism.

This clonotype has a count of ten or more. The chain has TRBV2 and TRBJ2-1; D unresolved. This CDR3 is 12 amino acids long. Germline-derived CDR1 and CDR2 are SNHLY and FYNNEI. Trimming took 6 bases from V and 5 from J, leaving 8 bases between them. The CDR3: CASSYSDNEQFF. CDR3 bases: TGTGCCAGCAGCTACAGTGACAATGAGCAGTTCTTC.

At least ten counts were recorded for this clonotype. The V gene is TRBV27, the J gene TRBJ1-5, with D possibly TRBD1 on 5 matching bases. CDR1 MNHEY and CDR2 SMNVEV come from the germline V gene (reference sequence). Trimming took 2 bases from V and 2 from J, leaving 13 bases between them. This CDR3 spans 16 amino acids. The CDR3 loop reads CASSLGGDVGNQPQHF. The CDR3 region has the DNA TGTGCCAGCAGTTTAGGGGGGGACGTGGGCAATCAGCCCCAGCATTTT.

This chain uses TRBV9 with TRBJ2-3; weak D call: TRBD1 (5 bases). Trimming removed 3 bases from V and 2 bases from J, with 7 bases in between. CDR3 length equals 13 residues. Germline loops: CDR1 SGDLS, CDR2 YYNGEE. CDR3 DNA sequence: TGTGCCAGCAGCGGGGGCACCACAGATACGCAGTATTTT. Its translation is CASSGGTTDTQYF.

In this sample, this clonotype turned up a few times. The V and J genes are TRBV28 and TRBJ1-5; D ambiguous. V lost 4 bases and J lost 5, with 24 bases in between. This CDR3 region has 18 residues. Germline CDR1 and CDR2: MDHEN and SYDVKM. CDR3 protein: CASSSETKGGRPHQPQHF. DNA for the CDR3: TGTGCCAGCAGTTCAGAAACAAAGGGAGGCCGTCCCCATCAGCCCCAGCATTTT.